The present T cell receptor beta chain was sequenced within a study of blood T cell repertoires in COVID-19. Study-wide context: There were acute and convalescent COVID-19 samples, and they came from the United States, Italy and Spain. PBMCs, B-cell-depleted T cells, or T cells provided the cDNA or gDNA that made up the material.

Per the authors' pipeline: The authors estimated nucleated cell counts from reference gene primer amplification. TCRdb's copy holds only in-frame clones and misses some; the assay was immunoSEQ multiplex PCR. V, J and clone size derive from that table, while D and trimming were established from the DNA sequence. In the table there are under 100,000 clones, 75% to 85% of which are singletons. CDR3 length equals 13 residues. V lost 1 base, J lost 3 bases, and 7 bases lay in between. CDR1 is SGHNT, CDR2 YENEEA, per germline. The receptor was isolated from a human donor in a cohort sampled during active COVID-19. V usage is TRBV11-3 and J usage is TRBJ2-7, with a tentative D call TRBD2 (6 bases). Sequencing was done on a sample of peripheral blood. The CDR3 spells CASSLVGGYEQYF. DNA for the CDR3: TGTGCCAGCAGCTTAGTCGGGGGCTACGAGCAGTACTTC.